Listed below are T cell receptor beta chains from one sample, sequenced in a study of blood T cell repertoires in COVID-19. Only in-frame clones appear in the TCRdb table, and some are missing; sequencing was by immunoSEQ multiplex PCR. The sample lists approximately 69,000 clones, 88% seen once, with approximately 28% in the top ten. Material for sequencing was peripheral blood. The receptors stem from a man aged 50 or older with acute or convalescent COVID-19. The CDR3 runs from the conserved cysteine through the conserved F or W. D genes are given only for firm matches. Rows may omit the clone size; those that give it use once, few, many or a size class.

v_gene: TRBV12-3/TRBV12-4
abundance: -
len: 13
j_gene: TRBJ2-7
d_gene: -
CDR3nt: TGTGCCACCAGAGGGAGGAGGTCTGGCGAGCAGTACTTC
CDR3aa: CATRGRRSGEQYF

v_gene: TRBV6-1
abundance: -
len: 18
j_gene: TRBJ1-4
d_gene: -
CDR3nt: TGTGCCAGCAGTGAAGCAATCACTACAGGATCAACTAATGAAAAACTGTTTTTT
CDR3aa: CASSEAITTGSTNEKLFF

v_gene: TRBV10-1
abundance: -
len: 15
j_gene: TRBJ2-1
d_gene: TRBD2
CDR3nt: TGCGCCAGCAGGGCACTAGCGGGGACGGTCAATGAGCAGTTCTTC
CDR3aa: CASRALAGTVNEQFF

v_gene: TRBV5-1
abundance: -
len: 15
j_gene: TRBJ1-4
d_gene: -
CDR3nt: TGCGCCAGCAGCTTGGCCTCGGGAGATAATGAAAAACTGTTTTTT
CDR3aa: CASSLASGDNEKLFF

v_gene: TRBV15
abundance: -
len: 16
j_gene: TRBJ1-3
d_gene: TRBD1
CDR3nt: TGTGCCACCAGCAGAGTAGGGGACAGAGGAGGAAACACCATATATTTT
CDR3aa: CATSRVGDRGGNTIYF

v_gene: TRBV29-1
abundance: -
len: 13
j_gene: TRBJ2-7
d_gene: -
CDR3nt: TGCAGCGTGAAAGGGGGTAGTGTTACCGAGCAGTACTTC
CDR3aa: CSVKGGSVTEQYF

v_gene: TRBV3-1/TRBV3-2
abundance: -
len: 16
j_gene: TRBJ2-1
d_gene: TRBD2
CDR3nt: TGTGCCAGCAGCCCCCCACTAGCGGCCACCTACAATGAGCAGTTCTTC
CDR3aa: CASSPPLAATYNEQFF

v_gene: TRBV5-1
abundance: -
len: 15
j_gene: TRBJ2-2
d_gene: -
CDR3nt: TGCGCCAGCACACTAACACCGGGTGTTCCCGGGGAGCTGTTTTTT
CDR3aa: CASTLTPGVPGELFF

v_gene: TRBV5-1
abundance: -
len: 14
j_gene: TRBJ1-1
d_gene: TRBD1
CDR3nt: TGCGCCAGCAGCGGGACAGGGGGGTACACTGAAGCTTTCTTT
CDR3aa: CASSGTGGYTEAFF

v_gene: TRBV11-1
abundance: -
len: 14
j_gene: TRBJ1-1
d_gene: -
CDR3nt: TGTGCCAGCAGCTCCTTAGTCTTGAACACTGAAGCTTTCTTT
CDR3aa: CASSSLVLNTEAFF

v_gene: TRBV4-2
abundance: -
len: 18
j_gene: TRBJ2-5
d_gene: TRBD2
CDR3nt: TGTGCCAGCAGCCTCCACGGGACTAGCGGGGCGTCTTGGGAGACCCAGTACTTC
CDR3aa: CASSLHGTSGASWETQYF

v_gene: TRBV11-2
abundance: -
len: 16
j_gene: TRBJ2-3
d_gene: TRBD1
CDR3nt: TGTGCCAGCAGCGTGGGACAGGGTGCTAGCACAGATACGCAGTATTTT
CDR3aa: CASSVGQGASTDTQYF

v_gene: TRBV4-1
abundance: -
len: 15
j_gene: TRBJ2-1
d_gene: TRBD2
CDR3nt: TGCGCCAGCAGCCAAGTCGGGGGGGCCTACAATGAGCAGTTCTTC
CDR3aa: CASSQVGGAYNEQFF

v_gene: TRBV4-2
abundance: -
len: 15
j_gene: TRBJ2-5
d_gene: -
CDR3nt: TGTGCCAGCAGCCAAGCTTGGCAGGGAACGGAGACCCAGTACTTC
CDR3aa: CASSQAWQGTETQYF

v_gene: TRBV6-5
abundance: -
len: 15
j_gene: TRBJ1-6
d_gene: TRBD1
CDR3nt: TGTGCCAGCAGCCGCGACAGGGCAAGGAATTCACCCCTCCACTTT
CDR3aa: CASSRDRARNSPLHF

v_gene: TRBV5-6
abundance: -
len: 19
j_gene: TRBJ1-6
d_gene: TRBD1
CDR3nt: TGTGCCAGCAGCTTGACAGGGGCTGTTTTCCCGGTTTTTAATTCACCCCTCCACTTT
CDR3aa: CASSLTGAVFPVFNSPLHF

v_gene: TRBV7-8
abundance: -
len: 16
j_gene: TRBJ2-2
d_gene: -
CDR3nt: TGTGCCAGCAGCTTACGGGCGGGGGCGGTCACCGGGGAGCTGTTTTTT
CDR3aa: CASSLRAGAVTGELFF

v_gene: TRBV6-1
abundance: -
len: 15
j_gene: TRBJ2-3
d_gene: TRBD2
CDR3nt: TGTGCCAGCAGGTCGACTAGCGGGGGGGCAGATACGCAGTATTTT
CDR3aa: CASRSTSGGADTQYF

v_gene: TRBV27
abundance: -
len: 12
j_gene: TRBJ2-2
d_gene: -
CDR3nt: TGTGCCAGCAGTTTCTTCACCGGGGAGCTGTTTTTT
CDR3aa: CASSFFTGELFF

v_gene: TRBV3-1/TRBV3-2
abundance: -
len: 12
j_gene: TRBJ2-4
d_gene: -
CDR3nt: TGTGCCAGCAGCCACCAGGGAAACATTCAGTACTTC
CDR3aa: CASSHQGNIQYF

v_gene: TRBV28
abundance: -
len: 16
j_gene: TRBJ2-7
d_gene: TRBD1
CDR3nt: TGTGCCAGCAGTTCAATCGGACAGGCGAAGAACTACGAGCAGTACTTC
CDR3aa: CASSSIGQAKNYEQYF

v_gene: TRBV6-5
abundance: once
len: 15
j_gene: TRBJ2-3
d_gene: -
CDR3nt: TGTGCCAGCAGAAACAAGCTAGCGTACACAGATACGCAGTATTTT
CDR3aa: CASRNKLAYTDTQYF

v_gene: TRBV18
abundance: -
len: 14
j_gene: TRBJ2-1
d_gene: -
CDR3nt: TGTGCCAGCTCACCACCCGCAGGTCCCGATGAGCAGTTCTTC
CDR3aa: CASSPPAGPDEQFF

v_gene: TRBV7-6
abundance: few
len: 13
j_gene: TRBJ1-1
d_gene: -
CDR3nt: TGTGCCAGCAGCTTACAGGGGTATACTGAAGCTTTCTTT
CDR3aa: CASSLQGYTEAFF

v_gene: TRBV21-1
abundance: few
len: 15
j_gene: TRBJ2-7
d_gene: -
CDR3nt: TGTGCCAGCAGCAAACAACCGGGACAGGGGGCCGAGCAGTACTTC
CDR3aa: CASSKQPGQGAEQYF

v_gene: TRBV19
abundance: -
len: 16
j_gene: TRBJ2-6
d_gene: TRBD1
CDR3nt: TGTGCCAGTAGTACGACAGGGGGCGGTGGGGCCAACGTCCTGACTTTC
CDR3aa: CASSTTGGGGANVLTF

v_gene: TRBV10-2
abundance: once
len: 15
j_gene: TRBJ2-7
d_gene: -
CDR3nt: TGCGCCAGCAGAGGTTGGGCAGGGAGGAATTTCGAGCAGTACTTC
CDR3aa: CASRGWAGRNFEQYF

v_gene: TRBV6-5
abundance: -
len: 15
j_gene: TRBJ1-6
d_gene: -
CDR3nt: TGTGCCAGCAGTTACTCGGGAGAATATAATTCACCCCTCCACTTT
CDR3aa: CASSYSGEYNSPLHF

v_gene: TRBV13
abundance: -
len: 14
j_gene: TRBJ1-1
d_gene: -
CDR3nt: TGTGCCAGCAGCTTAGGACAGGAGACCTCTGGTGCTTTCTTT
CDR3aa: CASSLGQETSGAFF

v_gene: TRBV7-2
abundance: -
len: 15
j_gene: TRBJ1-3
d_gene: -
CDR3nt: TGTGCCAGCAGCTTAGTAACAGGGCCCGGAAACACCATATATTTT
CDR3aa: CASSLVTGPGNTIYF

v_gene: TRBV5-8
abundance: -
len: 18
j_gene: TRBJ1-5
d_gene: -
CDR3nt: TGTGCCAGCAGCCCTCAATTTATGGGGGGTGGGAGCAATCAGCCCCAGCATTTT
CDR3aa: CASSPQFMGGGSNQPQHF

v_gene: TRBV7-2
abundance: -
len: 15
j_gene: TRBJ1-6
d_gene: TRBD1
CDR3nt: TGTGCCAGCAGCTTAGTGGACAGGGGGAGTTCACCCCTCCACTTT
CDR3aa: CASSLVDRGSSPLHF

v_gene: TRBV19
abundance: -
len: 17
j_gene: TRBJ2-2
d_gene: TRBD2
CDR3nt: TGTGCCAGTAGCCTCAGGCGCGGGGGGGCCGCAGGCGGGGAGCTGTTTTTT
CDR3aa: CASSLRRGGAAGGELFF

v_gene: TRBV19
abundance: few
len: 13
j_gene: TRBJ1-5
d_gene: -
CDR3nt: TGTGCCAGTAGTATGACAGAAGGTCAGCCCCAGCATTTT
CDR3aa: CASSMTEGQPQHF

v_gene: TRBV9
abundance: once
len: 14
j_gene: TRBJ2-1
d_gene: -
CDR3nt: TGTGCCAGCAGCGGGGGACTGGTGCTAAATGAGCAGTTCTTC
CDR3aa: CASSGGLVLNEQFF

v_gene: TRBV7-3
abundance: -
len: 15
j_gene: TRBJ2-2
d_gene: TRBD2
CDR3nt: TGTGCCAGCAGCCGGACTAGCGGAAACACCGGGGAGCTGTTTTTT
CDR3aa: CASSRTSGNTGELFF

v_gene: TRBV6-5
abundance: -
len: 14
j_gene: TRBJ1-5
d_gene: -
CDR3nt: TGTGCCAGCAGTTATGGGCGGGGTAATCAGCCCCAGCATTTT
CDR3aa: CASSYGRGNQPQHF

v_gene: TRBV4-1
abundance: -
len: 15
j_gene: TRBJ1-2
d_gene: -
CDR3nt: TGCGCCAGCAGCCAAGATTTTCCGGGTGCCTATGGCTACACCTTC
CDR3aa: CASSQDFPGAYGYTF

v_gene: TRBV21-1
abundance: -
len: 15
j_gene: TRBJ2-7
d_gene: -
CDR3nt: TGTGCCAGCAGCAAAGTCCCCGGGGACTCCTACGAGCAGTACTTC
CDR3aa: CASSKVPGDSYEQYF

v_gene: TRBV9
abundance: -
len: 14
j_gene: TRBJ2-5
d_gene: TRBD1
CDR3nt: TGTGCCAGCAGCCGGACAGGGGGCGTGGAGACCCAGTACTTC
CDR3aa: CASSRTGGVETQYF

v_gene: TRBV2
abundance: -
len: 13
j_gene: TRBJ1-1
d_gene: -
CDR3nt: TGTGCCAGCATGCGGGGTGAGAACACTGAAGCTTTCTTT
CDR3aa: CASMRGENTEAFF

v_gene: TRBV5-1
abundance: -
len: 14
j_gene: TRBJ2-7
d_gene: TRBD1
CDR3nt: TGCGCCAGCAGCTCGACAGGGGTCAACTACGAGCAGTACTTC
CDR3aa: CASSSTGVNYEQYF

v_gene: TRBV7-3
abundance: -
len: 13
j_gene: TRBJ1-2
d_gene: -
CDR3nt: TGTGCCAGCAGCCCGAAGGCGGTTGGTGGCTACACCTTC
CDR3aa: CASSPKAVGGYTF

v_gene: TRBV7-8
abundance: -
len: 14
j_gene: TRBJ1-5
d_gene: -
CDR3nt: TGTGCCAGCAGCTTAGATCGCACTCATCAGCCCCAGCATTTT
CDR3aa: CASSLDRTHQPQHF

v_gene: TRBV6-1
abundance: once
len: 14
j_gene: TRBJ1-2
d_gene: TRBD1
CDR3nt: TGTGCCAGCAGTGAACCACAGGGGGCCGGGGGCTACACCTTC
CDR3aa: CASSEPQGAGGYTF

v_gene: TRBV2
abundance: once
len: 14
j_gene: TRBJ2-2
d_gene: -
CDR3nt: TGTGCCAGCAAGGGCGCAGGGTGGACCGGGGAGCTGTTTTTT
CDR3aa: CASKGAGWTGELFF

v_gene: TRBV5-5
abundance: -
len: 14
j_gene: TRBJ2-7
d_gene: TRBD1
CDR3nt: TGTGCCAGCAGCTCCGGGACAGGGCCCTACGAGCAGTACTTC
CDR3aa: CASSSGTGPYEQYF

v_gene: TRBV19
abundance: -
len: 15
j_gene: TRBJ2-3
d_gene: TRBD2
CDR3nt: TGTGCCACTTCGACTAGCGGGGGGGCAAGCGATACGCAGTATTTT
CDR3aa: CATSTSGGASDTQYF

v_gene: TRBV24-1
abundance: -
len: 13
j_gene: TRBJ1-2
d_gene: -
CDR3nt: TGTGCCACCAGTGATTTGCCCTGGAGAGGCTACACCTTC
CDR3aa: CATSDLPWRGYTF

v_gene: TRBV27
abundance: -
len: 14
j_gene: TRBJ2-2
d_gene: -
CDR3nt: TGTGCCACAAGAAAGGGACTGGACACCGGGGAGCTGTTTTTT
CDR3aa: CATRKGLDTGELFF

v_gene: TRBV19
abundance: -
len: 15
j_gene: TRBJ2-7
d_gene: -
CDR3nt: TGTGCCAGTGGAGGCGTGGAGGGTGGCTCCTACGAGCAGTACTTC
CDR3aa: CASGGVEGGSYEQYF

v_gene: TRBV28
abundance: -
len: 12
j_gene: TRBJ2-7
d_gene: -
CDR3nt: TGTGCCAGCGCAGAAAACTCCTACGAGCAGTACTTC
CDR3aa: CASAENSYEQYF

v_gene: TRBV19
abundance: -
len: 14
j_gene: TRBJ2-4
d_gene: -
CDR3nt: TGTGCCAGTAGTAACGCCAGAGCCAAAAACATTCAGTACTTC
CDR3aa: CASSNARAKNIQYF

v_gene: TRBV11-2
abundance: -
len: 16
j_gene: TRBJ1-1
d_gene: TRBD1
CDR3nt: TGTGCCAGCAGCTTAAGGACAGGGGGAGTGAACACTGAAGCTTTCTTT
CDR3aa: CASSLRTGGVNTEAFF

v_gene: TRBV10-3
abundance: -
len: 17
j_gene: TRBJ2-1
d_gene: TRBD1
CDR3nt: TGTGCCATCAGTGGCTCCGGGACAGGGGGCTCCTACAATGAGCAGTTCTTC
CDR3aa: CAISGSGTGGSYNEQFF